This T cell receptor (beta chain) was sequenced in a study of hypomethylating agent response in myelodysplastic syndrome. About the study: Mean age was roughly 70 +/- 6.9 years; diploid cytogenetics predominated. The most frequent mutation was TET2, in 5 of 11 patients. Of these patients, 6 or 7 responded (complete response or hematologic improvement) and a few did not.

This clone has only a few counts. Sequenced by immunoSEQ multiplex PCR; TCRdb stores in-frame clones only, minus some. This table holds 7,000 or so clones, 70% to 90% found once. No T-cell subset sorting was done; bone marrow was analyzed in bulk. This clonotype originated in a human donor with myelodysplastic syndrome. Sequencing was performed on bone marrow, taken before or after starting hypomethylating agent treatment for myelodysplastic syndrome (not recorded which).

CDR3: CASSQRNSGNTEAFF. The DNA for the CDR3 is TGTGCCAGCAGCCAGCGAAACTCAGGGAACACTGAAGCTTTCTTT. The chain has TRBV4-2 and TRBJ1-1; D gene uncertain. The V and J ends lost 3 bases and 1 base respectively, with 12 bases between them. Germline assignment: CDR1 LGHNA and CDR2 YNFKEQ. There are 15 residues in the CDR3.